One sample yielded the 7 T cell receptor beta chains listed below, sequenced in a study of blood T cell repertoires in COVID-19. Libraries were prepared by immunoSEQ multiplex PCR; TCRdb keeps only in-frame clonotypes and omits some of them. The sample contains 110,000 to 150,000 clones, 85% to 90% of which appear only once. The sequencing sample was made of peripheral blood. These receptors all stem from a woman aged 55 to 70 with active COVID-19.

CDR3 nucleotides: TGCGCCAGCAGTGATAACGGGAGAGGCACAGATACGCAGTATTTT. As protein: CASSDNGRGTDTQYF. The gene calls are TRBV10-1 and TRBJ2-3, with a possible D match to TRBD2 (6 bases). The V end lost 3 bases, the J end lost 1 base, and 11 bases lay between the germline ends. CDR1 WNHNN and CDR2 SYGVQD come from the germline V gene (reference sequence). CDR3 length equals 15 residues.

This chain connects TRBV11-3 to TRBJ2-5; 8 bases fit TRBD1. After removal of 5 bases from V and 5 bases from J, the junction contained 7 bases not matched to a gene. CDR3 length: 14 residues. Germline loops: CDR1 SGHNT, CDR2 YENEEA. For the CDR3, the DNA is TGTGCCAGCAGCCACGACGGACAGGGTGAGACCCAGTACTTC. It encodes CASSHDGQGETQYF.

CDR3 coding DNA: TGTGCCAGCAGCACACGGACTAGCTGGGATGAGCAGTTCTTC. Its translation: CASSTRTSWDEQFF. This chain uses TRBV9 with TRBJ2-1; 8 nucleotides agree with TRBD2. The junction had 8 bases not matched to a gene; V was cut back by 4 bases and J by 8 bases. The length of the CDR3 is 14 residues. The germline gives CDR1 SGDLS, CDR2 YYNGEE.

The gene calls are TRBV27 and TRBJ2-4, with 8 positions matching TRBD1. CDR3 length equals 14 residues. The germline V gene encodes CDR1 MNHEY and CDR2 SMNVEV (reference sequence). V lost 3 bases and J lost 7; bases outside the gene matches: 5. Written as DNA, the CDR3 is TGTGCCAGCAGTTTGGTGGCAGGGGGCAACATTCAGTACTTC. As protein: CASSLVAGGNIQYF.

This sequence joins TRBV19 and TRBJ2-3; TRBD2 matches at 15 bases. From germline, CDR1 is LNHDA and CDR2 SQIVND (reference sequence). This CDR3 comprises 17 residues. The V and J ends lost 1 base and 6 bases, in that order; junction bases with no gene match: 5. CDR3 amino acids: CASSIAAGLAGGDTQYF. The CDR3 nucleotides read TGTGCCAGTAGTATAGCCGCCGGACTAGCGGGAGGGGATACGCAGTATTTT.

The chain carries TRBV5-6 and TRBJ2-2, with 7 bases identical to TRBD2. This CDR3 spans 14 amino acids. Looked up from germline, CDR1 is SGHDT and CDR2 is YYEEEE. Germline trimming cut 5 bases from V and 2 bases from J; bases unmatched to any gene: 3. The CDR3 DNA is TGTGCCAGCAGACGGACTAGAAACACCGGGGAGCTGTTTTTT. Translating gives CASRRTRNTGELFF.

The chain employs TRBV4-3 and TRBJ2-1, with D perhaps TRBD2 (5 bases). The CDR3 contains 15 residues. Trimming pared 4 bases from V and 7 bases from J, leaving 17 bases between. The V gene's germline CDR1 is LGHNA and CDR2 YSLEER. CDR3 region: CASSPSTVVWNEQFF. CDR3 sequence (DNA): TGCGCCAGCAGCCCTAGCACGGTGGTTTGGAATGAGCAGTTCTTC.